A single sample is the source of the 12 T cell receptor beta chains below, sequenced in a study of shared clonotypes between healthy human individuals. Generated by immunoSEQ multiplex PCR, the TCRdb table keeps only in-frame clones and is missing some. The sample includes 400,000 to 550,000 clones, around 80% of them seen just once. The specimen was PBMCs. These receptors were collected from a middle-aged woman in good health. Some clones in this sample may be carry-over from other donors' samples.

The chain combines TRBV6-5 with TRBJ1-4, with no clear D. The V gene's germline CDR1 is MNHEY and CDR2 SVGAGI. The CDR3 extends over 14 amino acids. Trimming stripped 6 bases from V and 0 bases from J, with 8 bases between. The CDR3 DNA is TGTGCCAGCAGCTCCGAGTCAACTAATGAAAAACTGTTTTTT. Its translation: CASSSESTNEKLFF.

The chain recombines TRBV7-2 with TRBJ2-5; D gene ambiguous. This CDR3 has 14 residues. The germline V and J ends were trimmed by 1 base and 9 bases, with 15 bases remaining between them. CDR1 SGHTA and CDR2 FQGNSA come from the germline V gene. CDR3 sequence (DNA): TGTGCCAGCAGCTTAGAACCTTGGTTTGGGGCCCAGTACTTC. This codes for CASSLEPWFGAQYF.

The CDR3 here is CASINLGSPYEQYF. CDR3 DNA: TGTGCCAGCATCAACCTCGGGAGCCCCTACGAGCAGTACTTC. The V gene is TRBV27, the J gene TRBJ2-7, with D possibly being TRBD2 (6 bases). The CDR3 consists of 14 residues. The V gene lost 7 bases and the J gene lost 2 bases, with 15 bases spanning the gap. CDR1 is MNHEY, CDR2 SMNVEV, per germline (reference sequence).

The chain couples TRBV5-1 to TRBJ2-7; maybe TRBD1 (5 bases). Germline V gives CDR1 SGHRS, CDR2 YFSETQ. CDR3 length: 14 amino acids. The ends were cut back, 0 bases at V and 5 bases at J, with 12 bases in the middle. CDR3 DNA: TGCGCCAGCAGCTTGGTGATAGGGGCCGACGAGCAGTACTTC. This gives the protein CASSLVIGADEQYF. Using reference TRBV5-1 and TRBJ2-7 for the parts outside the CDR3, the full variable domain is KAGVTQTPRYLIKTRGQQVTLSCSPISGHRSVSWYQQTPGQGLQFLFEYFSETQRNKGNFPGRFSGRQFSNSRSEMNVSTLELGDSALYLCASSLVIGADEQYFGPGTRLTVT.

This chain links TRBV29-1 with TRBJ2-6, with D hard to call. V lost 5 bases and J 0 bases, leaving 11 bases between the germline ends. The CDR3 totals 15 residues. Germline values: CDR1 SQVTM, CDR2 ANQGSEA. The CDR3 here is CSVSNWGSGANVLTF. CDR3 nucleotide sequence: TGCAGCGTTTCAAACTGGGGCTCTGGGGCCAACGTCCTGACTTTC.

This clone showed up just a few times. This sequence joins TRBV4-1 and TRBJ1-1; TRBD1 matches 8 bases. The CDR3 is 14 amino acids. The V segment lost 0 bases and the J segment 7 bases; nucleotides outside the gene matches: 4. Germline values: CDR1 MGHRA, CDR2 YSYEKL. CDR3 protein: CASSQDAGGDEAFF. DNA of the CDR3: TGCGCCAGCAGCCAAGATGCAGGGGGCGATGAAGCTTTCTTT.

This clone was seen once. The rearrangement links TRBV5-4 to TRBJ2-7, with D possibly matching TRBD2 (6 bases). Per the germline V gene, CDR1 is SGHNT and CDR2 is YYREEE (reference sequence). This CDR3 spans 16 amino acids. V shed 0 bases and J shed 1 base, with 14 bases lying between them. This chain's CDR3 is CASSLGGAGRSYEQYF. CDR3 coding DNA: TGTGCCAGCAGCTTGGGCGGGGCGGGAAGGTCCTACGAGCAGTACTTC.

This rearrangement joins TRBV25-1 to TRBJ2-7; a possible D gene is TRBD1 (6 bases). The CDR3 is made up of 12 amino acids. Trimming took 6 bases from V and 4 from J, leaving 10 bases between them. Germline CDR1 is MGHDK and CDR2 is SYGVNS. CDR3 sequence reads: CASRSQGYEQYF. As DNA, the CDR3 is TGTGCCAGCAGAAGCCAGGGGTACGAGCAGTACTTC.

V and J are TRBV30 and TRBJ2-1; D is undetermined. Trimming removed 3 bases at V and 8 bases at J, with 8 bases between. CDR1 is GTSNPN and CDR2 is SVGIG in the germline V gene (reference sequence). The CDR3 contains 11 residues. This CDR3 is CAWRRSHEQFF. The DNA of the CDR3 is TGTGCCTGGAGGAGATCCCATGAGCAGTTCTTC.

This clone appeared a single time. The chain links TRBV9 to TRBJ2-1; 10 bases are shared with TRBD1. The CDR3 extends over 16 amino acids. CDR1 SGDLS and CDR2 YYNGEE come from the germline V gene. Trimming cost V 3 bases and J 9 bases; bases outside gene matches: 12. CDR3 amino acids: CASSARQGAGRGEQFF. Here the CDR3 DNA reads TGTGCCAGCAGCGCCCGACAGGGGGCTGGCCGCGGTGAGCAGTTCTTC. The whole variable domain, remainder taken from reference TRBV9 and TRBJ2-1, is DSGVTQTPKHLITATGQRVTLRCSPRSGDLSVYWYQQSLDQGLQFLIQYYNGEERAKGNILERFSAQQFPDLHSELNLSSLELGDSALYFCASSARQGAGRGEQFFGPGTRLTVL.

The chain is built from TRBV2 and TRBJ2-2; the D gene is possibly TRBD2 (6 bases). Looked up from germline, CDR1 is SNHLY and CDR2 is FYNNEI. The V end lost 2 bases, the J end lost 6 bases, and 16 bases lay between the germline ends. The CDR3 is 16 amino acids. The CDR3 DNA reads TGTGCCAGCAGTGAATTGGCTACTAGCTTGTCCGGGGAGCTGTTTTTT. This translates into CASSELATSLSGELFF.

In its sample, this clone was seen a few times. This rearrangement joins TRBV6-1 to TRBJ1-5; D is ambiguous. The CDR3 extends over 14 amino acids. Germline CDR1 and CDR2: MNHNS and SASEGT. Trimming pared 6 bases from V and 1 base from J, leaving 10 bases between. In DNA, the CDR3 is TGTGCCAGCAGCCTGACGGCGAGCAATCAGCCCCAGCATTTT. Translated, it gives CASSLTASNQPQHF.